The rows below give T cell receptor beta chains drawn from one sample of a study of T cells after yellow fever vaccination. TCRdb re-called the 5' RACE reads with MiXCR, one entry per CDR3 protein. This table has under 80,000 distinct CDR3 sequences, 6.5% to 8% appearing once. The sequenced sample was CD8+ T cells sorted from PBMCs, obtained 15 days after the yellow fever booster vaccination. The receptors come from a man under 40 who received the YFV17D yellow fever vaccine. Both conserved end residues are part of each CDR3. A D gene is named only where the DNA matches it firmly. Clone size is stated in some rows and not others, as once, few, many or a class when expanded.

d_gene	v_gene	abundance	j_gene	CDR3aa	CDR3nt
TRBD2	TRBV5-5	many	TRBJ2-5	CASISTSEETQYF	TGTGCCAGCATCTCGACTAGCGAGGAGACCCAGTACTTC
NA	TRBV12-3/TRBV12-4	many	TRBJ2-1	CASSPGQNNNEQFF	TGTGCCAGCAGTCCCGGACAGAACAACAATGAGCAGTTCTTC
TRBD1	TRBV4-3	many	TRBJ2-7	CASSQDQGQGYEQYF	TGCGCCAGCAGCCAAGACCAAGGACAGGGCTACGAGCAGTACTTC
NA	TRBV25-1	NA	TRBJ2-5	CASREETQYF	TGTGCCAGCAGAGAGGAGACCCAGTACTTC
TRBD1	TRBV10-3	many	TRBJ2-7	CAISGDRADYEQYF	TGTGCCATCAGTGGTGACAGGGCGGACTACGAGCAGTACTTC
NA	TRBV27	many	TRBJ2-3	CASSGPAPDTQYF	TGTGCCAGCAGTGGACCAGCACCAGATACGCAGTATTTT
TRBD1	TRBV20-1	many	TRBJ2-2	CSARDLSGQAVPNTGELFF	TGCAGTGCTAGAGATCTTTCCGGACAGGCGGTACCGAACACCGGGGAGCTGTTTTTT
NA	TRBV12-3/TRBV12-4	many	TRBJ2-5	CASTTFGQGGTQYF	TGTGCCAGCACCACCTTCGGGCAGGGCGGGACCCAGTACTTC
NA	TRBV6-6	many	TRBJ2-1	CAGGEPEQFF	TGTGCCGGGGGCGAGCCTGAGCAGTTCTTC
TRBD2	TRBV7-9	many	TRBJ2-5	CASSLAAGGQETQYF	TGTGCCAGCAGCTTAGCAGCGGGAGGCCAAGAGACCCAGTACTTC
TRBD2	TRBV7-9	many	TRBJ2-1	CASSLHPGLRWYEQFF	TGTGCCAGCAGCTTACATCCGGGACTAAGATGGTATGAGCAGTTCTTC
NA	TRBV5-1	few	TRBJ2-1	CASAPGGNEQFF	TGCGCCAGCGCCCCCGGGGGCAATGAGCAGTTCTTC
TRBD1	TRBV2	few	TRBJ2-6	CASRLNLGTGEFGGANVLTF	TGTGCCAGCAGACTAAACCTTGGGACAGGGGAATTTGGCGGGGCCAACGTCCTGACTTTC
NA	TRBV23-1	few	TRBJ2-1	CASSQGGWSEQFF	TGCGCCAGCAGTCAAGGGGGCTGGAGTGAGCAGTTCTTC
TRBD1	TRBV12-3/TRBV12-4	many	TRBJ2-7	CASSAGGREQYF	TGTGCCAGCAGCGCAGGGGGAAGGGAGCAGTACTTC
TRBD1	TRBV5-5	many	TRBJ2-1	CASSWWDSLLNEQFF	TGTGCCAGCAGCTGGTGGGACAGCCTTCTTAATGAGCAGTTCTTC
NA	TRBV28	NA	TRBJ2-7	CASSLSAGIWLISSYEQYF	TGTGCCAGCAGTTTATCGGCAGGCATCTGGCTTATAAGCTCCTACGAGCAGTACTTC
NA	TRBV27	many	TRBJ1-5	CASSPPNQPQHF	TGTGCCAGCAGTCCCCCCAATCAGCCCCAGCATTTT
TRBD2	TRBV27	NA	TRBJ2-7	CASSLLAGSSYEQYF	TGTGCCAGCAGTTTATTAGCGGGGTCTTCCTACGAGCAGTACTTC
NA	TRBV12-3/TRBV12-4	many	TRBJ2-3	CASSLGDTQYF	TGTGCCAGCAGTTTAGGAGATACGCAGTATTTT
TRBD1	TRBV4-3	NA	TRBJ2-1	CASSRVGTGGLGNEQFF	TGCGCCAGCAGCCGAGTTGGGACAGGGGGCTTAGGTAATGAGCAGTTCTTC
NA	TRBV7-8	many	TRBJ2-3	CASSLQITDTQYF	TGTGCCAGCAGCTTACAGATCACAGATACGCAGTATTTT
NA	TRBV11-1	NA	TRBJ2-6	CASSLPGTAFFSGANVLTF	TGTGCCAGCAGCTTACCTGGGACCGCTTTTTTCTCTGGGGCCAACGTCCTGACTTTC
NA	TRBV7-6	many	TRBJ2-1	CASSLGTHEQFF	TGTGCCAGCAGCTTGGGTACTCATGAGCAGTTCTTC
TRBD2	TRBV7-8	many	TRBJ2-1	CASSSSGLAGNYNEQFF	TGTGCCAGCAGCTCAAGCGGACTAGCGGGAAACTACAATGAGCAGTTCTTC